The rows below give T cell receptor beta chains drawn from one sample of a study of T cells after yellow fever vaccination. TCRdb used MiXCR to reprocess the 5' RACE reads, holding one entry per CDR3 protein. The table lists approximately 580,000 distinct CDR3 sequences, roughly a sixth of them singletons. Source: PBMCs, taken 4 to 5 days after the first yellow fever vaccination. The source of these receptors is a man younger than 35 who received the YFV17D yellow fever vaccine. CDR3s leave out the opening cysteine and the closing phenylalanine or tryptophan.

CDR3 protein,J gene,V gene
ASSLLLTDSNQPQH,TRBJ1-5,TRBV28
ASSLTGPTNYGYT,TRBJ1-2,TRBV7-2
ASSGGGTPDGYT,TRBJ1-2,TRBV27
ASTLIGGDYGYT,TRBJ1-2,TRBV12-3/TRBV12-4
SARDLRGSGGVTDEQF,TRBJ2-1,TRBV20-1
ASSLGGGTGGDNEQF,TRBJ2-1,TRBV12-3/TRBV12-4
ASSFRGGTTDTQY,TRBJ2-3,TRBV11-2
ASSYDHNGGPTGNTIY,TRBJ1-3,TRBV6-5
ASSLALSGYGSPLH,TRBJ1-6,TRBV7-9
ASSAGVVTGELF,TRBJ2-2,TRBV4-3
ASSLGALLRTDTQY,TRBJ2-3,TRBV7-8
ASRSQTWDEQY,TRBJ2-7,TRBV4-1
ASSPMGDGTDTQY,TRBJ2-3,TRBV4-3
ASGQGGGNTEAF,TRBJ1-1,TRBV12-5
AISEMSGDEAF,TRBJ1-1,TRBV10-3
ATSRVTSDYNDQF,TRBJ2-1,TRBV15
ASSPYGLTNSPLH,TRBJ1-6,TRBV18
ASSQMVETQY,TRBJ2-5,TRBV3-1
ASSFRQGYNYGYT,TRBJ1-2,TRBV7-2
ASSYGTGGPGELF,TRBJ2-2,TRBV11-2
ASSYGDRGRWETQY,TRBJ2-5,TRBV6-5
ASSPTSGGTNEQY,TRBJ2-7,TRBV12-3/TRBV12-4
ASSLGVTSGDEQF,TRBJ2-1,TRBV27
ASSWRGDDTGELF,TRBJ2-2,TRBV5-1
ASSFARKTYEQY,TRBJ2-7,TRBV5-1
ASSPLTDFKETQY,TRBJ2-5,TRBV18
ASSPALGETQY,TRBJ2-5,TRBV18
SALMDRADEQY,TRBJ2-7,TRBV20-1
ASSFPSGEQY,TRBJ2-7,TRBV27
ASSSTGRYEQY,TRBJ2-7,TRBV19
ASSPSSRGGGQPQH,TRBJ1-5,TRBV7-6
ATHEQDRLNTEAF,TRBJ1-1,TRBV6-1
ASSPPSLGGEETQY,TRBJ2-5,TRBV18
ASSPSNSGANVLT,TRBJ2-6,TRBV12-3/TRBV12-4
SARDPGRQGTEAF,TRBJ1-1,TRBV20-1
ASSSHGSRGHEQF,TRBJ2-1,TRBV5-1
ASSASRWTAGELF,TRBJ2-2,TRBV6-1
ASSLGVQGRREKLF,TRBJ1-4,TRBV7-9
ASSSQGHNEQF,TRBJ2-1,TRBV7-2
ASSLLGQSSYNEQF,TRBJ2-1,TRBV12-3/TRBV12-4
ASSNAFNEKLF,TRBJ1-4,TRBV28
ASSKWGQALYGYT,TRBJ1-2,TRBV5-6
ASSFPGKEYEQY,TRBJ2-7,TRBV11-2
ASNPQGLSNSPLH,TRBJ1-6,TRBV6-1
ASSLGPGRGHTQY,TRBJ2-3,TRBV7-3
ASSPTGGGTEAF,TRBJ1-1,TRBV7-9
ASSIQGGETQY,TRBJ2-5,TRBV7-9
ASSPAGGLGQETQY,TRBJ2-5,TRBV7-3
ASRGGGHQPQH,TRBJ1-5,TRBV6-2/TRBV6-3
ASSFFGTDTQY,TRBJ2-3,TRBV12-3/TRBV12-4
ASTRASGANVLT,TRBJ2-6,TRBV7-6
ASSYRGLVVKY,TRBJ2-5,TRBV6-6